This T cell receptor beta chain was observed in a study of CD8 T cells in ankylosing spondylitis. Losses at the gene ends were 4 bases for V and 5 bases for J; bases not matched to a gene: 18. Germline V gives CDR1 LNHDA, CDR2 SQIVND (reference sequence). The length of the CDR3 is 20 residues. Only a few counts were recorded for this clonotype. MiXCR, applied by TCRdb to the 5' RACE reads, yields one record per CDR3 protein. The sample includes about 240,000 distinct CDR3 sequences, over 8.5% of them seen just once. The source is a male donor with ankylosing spondylitis or in good health (not recorded which). The specimen sequenced was blood, either unsorted or a sorted T cell fraction (not recorded which). This chain connects TRBV19 to TRBJ2-1; 12 bases are a match to TRBD2. The CDR3 here is CASSNFRASGRVRPHNEQFF. CDR3 coding DNA: TGTGCCAGTAGTAATTTTAGGGCTAGCGGGAGGGTAAGGCCACACAATGAGCAGTTCTTC.